This TCR beta chain came from a study of cytomegalovirus exposure and HLA in healthy donors. Study in general: Membership in the Caucasian-associated ancestry cluster was found for 81% of a few hundred genotyped donors. Study outcomes and limitations: Accurate predictions that matched the HLA-A and HLA-B alleles of most subjects were reportedly made from TCR beta sequences.

Healthy bone marrow donors made up the donor group. On this clone: Its antigen is currently unknown.

The primer mix had 60 Vbeta and 13 Jbeta primers. In the authors' workflow: Unique TCR beta chains numbered around 80 million in a later analysis, with roughly 10 million shared. Method: immunoSEQ multiplex PCR; TCRdb's copy keeps in-frame clones and lacks some. The V and J calls and the clone size are those of that table, but D and trimming were determined from the DNA. The table includes about 120,000 clones, 81% detected once. Germline CDR1 reads MDHEN; CDR2 reads SYDVKM. Trimming removed 5 bases from V and 7 bases from J; junction bases left unmatched: 14. This CDR3 is built from 16 residues. The V gene is TRBV28, the J gene TRBJ2-1; 7 positions match TRBD2. The clonotype comes from a woman in her 30s in good health and CMV-seronegative. Sequencing was done on a sample of PBMCs. CDR3 amino acids: CASSPAGAPESNEQFF. In DNA, the CDR3 is TGTGCCAGCAGTCCCGCGGGAGCGCCAGAGTCTAATGAGCAGTTCTTC.